This entry describes one TCR beta chain. Its cognate antigen is unknown. These data come from a study of OX40 agonist ivuxolimab in advanced cancers. Study-level information: Patients were treated with intravenous ivuxolimab, dosed at 0.01 to 10 mg/kg and infused every 2 weeks. Broader study findings: Those patients achieving a partial response at 0.1-3.0 mg/kg showed among the lowest clonal expansion. CD4+ and CD8+ blood T cells expanded clonally by week 6 at 0.1 to 3.0 mg/kg. Some of the nonresponding patients also showed low levels of normalized T-cell clonal expansion.

Generated by immunoSEQ multiplex PCR, the TCRdb table keeps only in-frame clones and is missing some. The data contain about 27,000 clones, 75% to 85% of them singletons. The V end lost 0 bases, the J end lost 4 bases, and 13 bases lay between the germline ends. CDR3 length equals 17 residues. Per germline, CDR1 SEHNR and CDR2 FQNEAQ (reference sequence). The receptor comes from an adult with an advanced solid tumor such as melanoma, head and neck, liver or kidney cancer. The starting material was CD4+ or CD8+ T cells sorted from blood, obtained in a trial of the OX40 agonist ivuxolimab. The genes are TRBV7-9 and TRBJ1-6; weak D call: TRBD1 (5 bases). DNA of the CDR3: TGTGCCAGCAGCTTAGCGGAAGGACGGGGGTATAATTCACCCCTCCACTTT. This sequence encodes CASSLAEGRGYNSPLHF.